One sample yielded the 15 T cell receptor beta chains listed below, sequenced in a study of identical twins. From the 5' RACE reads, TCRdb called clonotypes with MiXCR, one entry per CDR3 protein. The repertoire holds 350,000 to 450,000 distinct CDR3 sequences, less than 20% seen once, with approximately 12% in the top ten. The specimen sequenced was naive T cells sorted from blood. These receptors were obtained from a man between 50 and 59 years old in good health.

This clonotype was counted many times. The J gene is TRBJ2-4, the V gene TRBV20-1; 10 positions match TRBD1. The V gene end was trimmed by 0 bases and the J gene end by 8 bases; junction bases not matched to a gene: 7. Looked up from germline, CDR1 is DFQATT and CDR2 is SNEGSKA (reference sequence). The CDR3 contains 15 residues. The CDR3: CSARDRTGGLYIQYF. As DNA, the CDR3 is TGCAGTGCTAGAGATCGGACAGGGGGATTGTACATTCAGTACTTC.

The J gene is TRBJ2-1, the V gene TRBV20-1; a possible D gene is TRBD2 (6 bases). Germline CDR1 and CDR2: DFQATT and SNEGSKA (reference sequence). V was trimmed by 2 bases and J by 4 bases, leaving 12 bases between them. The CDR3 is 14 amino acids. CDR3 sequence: CSARSRTTYNEQFF. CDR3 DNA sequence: TGCAGTGCTAGAAGCCGGACTACTTACAATGAGCAGTTCTTC.

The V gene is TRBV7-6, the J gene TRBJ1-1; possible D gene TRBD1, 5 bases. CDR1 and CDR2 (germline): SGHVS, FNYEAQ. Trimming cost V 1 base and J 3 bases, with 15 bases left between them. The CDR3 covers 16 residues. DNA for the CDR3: TGTGCCAGCAGCTTAGATAACTGGGGGGAGCACACTGAAGCTTTCTTT. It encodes CASSLDNWGEHTEAFF.

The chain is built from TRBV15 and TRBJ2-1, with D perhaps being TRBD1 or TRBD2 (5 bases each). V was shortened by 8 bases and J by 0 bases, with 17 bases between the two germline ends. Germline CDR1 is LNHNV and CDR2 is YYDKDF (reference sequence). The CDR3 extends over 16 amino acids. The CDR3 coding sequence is TGTGCCACCCGTCGGGGCGGCATGAGCTCCTACAATGAGCAGTTCTTC. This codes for CATRRGGMSSYNEQFF.

The CDR3 nucleotides read TGCAGTGCTAGGCCAGGGGGGCGGGAGGGGTACAATGAGCAGTTCTTC. This sequence encodes CSARPGGREGYNEQFF. This sequence joins TRBV20-1 and TRBJ2-1; 9 positions match TRBD2. Losses at the gene ends were 3 bases for V and 4 bases for J; bases not matched to a gene: 10. Germline CDR1 DFQATT, CDR2 SNEGSKA (reference sequence). The CDR3 loop spans 16 amino acids.

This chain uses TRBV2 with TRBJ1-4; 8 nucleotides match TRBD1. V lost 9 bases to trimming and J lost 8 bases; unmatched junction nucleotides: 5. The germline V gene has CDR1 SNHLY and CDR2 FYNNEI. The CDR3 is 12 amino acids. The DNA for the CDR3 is TGTGCCAGTACGGACAGGGCCGAAAAACTGTTTTTT. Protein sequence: CASTDRAEKLFF.

CDR3 coding DNA: TGTGCCAGCAGCCCAAATTCGGGACAGGGTGTGGGGACCCAGTACTTC. It encodes CASSPNSGQGVGTQYF. The chain joins TRBV5-4 to TRBJ2-5, with 9 positions matching TRBD1. Per germline, CDR1 SGHNT and CDR2 YYREEE (reference sequence). This CDR3 spans 16 amino acids. Unmatched junction bases numbered 14, after V lost 4 bases and J lost 7 bases.

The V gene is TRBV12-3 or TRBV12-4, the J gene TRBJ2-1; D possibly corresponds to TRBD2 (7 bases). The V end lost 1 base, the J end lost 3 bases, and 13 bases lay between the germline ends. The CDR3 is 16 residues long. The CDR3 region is CASSLVGGGVYNEQFF. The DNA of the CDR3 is TGTGCCAGCAGTTTAGTAGGGGGGGGGGTCTACAATGAGCAGTTCTTC.

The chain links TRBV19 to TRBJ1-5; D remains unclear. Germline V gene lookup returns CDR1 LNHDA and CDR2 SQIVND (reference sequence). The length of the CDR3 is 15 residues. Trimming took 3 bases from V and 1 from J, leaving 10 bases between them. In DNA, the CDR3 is TGTGCCAGTAGTATGTCGGGAGGCAGCAATCAGCCCCAGCATTTT. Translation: CASSMSGGSNQPQHF.

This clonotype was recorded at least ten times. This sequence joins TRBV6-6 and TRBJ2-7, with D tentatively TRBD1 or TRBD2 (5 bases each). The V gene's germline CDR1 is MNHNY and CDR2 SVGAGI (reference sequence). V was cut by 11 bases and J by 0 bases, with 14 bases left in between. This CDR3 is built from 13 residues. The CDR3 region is CAHRDPGSYEQYF. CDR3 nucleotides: TGTGCCCATCGGGACCCTGGCTCCTACGAGCAGTACTTC.

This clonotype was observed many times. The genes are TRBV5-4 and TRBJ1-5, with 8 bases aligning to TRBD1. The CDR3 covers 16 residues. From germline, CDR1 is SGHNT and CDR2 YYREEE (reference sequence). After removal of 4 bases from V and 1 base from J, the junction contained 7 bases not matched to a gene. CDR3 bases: TGTGCCAGCAGCAGGTCCAGGGGGCAGAGCAATCAGCCCCAGCATTTT. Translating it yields CASSRSRGQSNQPQHF.

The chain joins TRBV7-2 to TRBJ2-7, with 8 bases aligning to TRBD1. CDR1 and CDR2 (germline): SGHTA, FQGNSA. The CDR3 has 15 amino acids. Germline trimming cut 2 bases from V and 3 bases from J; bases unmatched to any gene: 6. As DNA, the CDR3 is TGTGCCAGCAGCTTAAGTGGACAGGGCGTCTACGAGCAGTACTTC. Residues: CASSLSGQGVYEQYF.

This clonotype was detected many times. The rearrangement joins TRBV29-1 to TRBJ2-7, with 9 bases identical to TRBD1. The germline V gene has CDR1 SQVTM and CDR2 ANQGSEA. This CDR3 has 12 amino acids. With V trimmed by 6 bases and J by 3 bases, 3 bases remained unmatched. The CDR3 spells CSVADRGYEQYF. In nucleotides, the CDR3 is TGCAGCGTAGCGGACAGGGGCTACGAGCAGTACTTC.

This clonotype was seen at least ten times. The CDR3 protein is CASSYSNIPTYEQYF. The CDR3, as DNA: TGTGCCAGCAGTTACTCAAACATACCTACCTACGAGCAGTACTTC. The chain combines TRBV6-5 with TRBJ2-7; D not certain. Germline V gives CDR1 MNHEY, CDR2 SVGAGI. The ends were cut back, 0 bases at V and 2 bases at J, with 11 bases in the middle. The CDR3 has 15 residues.

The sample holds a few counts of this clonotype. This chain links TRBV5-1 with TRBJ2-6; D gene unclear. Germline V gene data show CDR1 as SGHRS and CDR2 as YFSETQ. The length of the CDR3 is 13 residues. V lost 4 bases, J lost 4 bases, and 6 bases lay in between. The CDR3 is CASSQTGANVLTF. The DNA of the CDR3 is TGCGCCAGCAGCCAGACAGGGGCCAACGTCCTGACTTTC.